Sequencing of this T cell receptor beta chain was carried out in a study of OX40 agonist ivuxolimab in advanced cancers. Across the whole study: Ivuxolimab, an agonist antibody against OX40 (CD134), was given to patients.

Germline V lookup: CDR1 MRHNA, CDR2 SNTAGT. Trimming cost V 3 bases and J 4 bases; bases outside gene matches: 1. The CDR3 has 15 amino acids. Overall study findings and caveats: Blood T cells, both CD4+ and CD8+, expanded clonally by week 6 at 0.1 to 3.0 mg/kg. Part of the nonresponder group also had normalized T-cell clonal expansion that was low.

For this clone: Its antigen remains unidentified.

This table comes from immunoSEQ multiplex PCR, and its TCRdb copy is limited to in-frame clones, with some not included. The table shows tens of thousands of clones, with roughly 84% occurring only once. The chain is built from TRBV6-4 and TRBJ2-1, with 12 bases matching TRBD2. The specimen was CD4+ or CD8+ T cells sorted from blood, collected in a trial of the OX40 agonist ivuxolimab. This clonotype was obtained from an adult with an advanced solid tumor such as melanoma, head and neck, liver or kidney cancer. DNA for the CDR3: TGTGCCAGCAGTGAGACTAGCGGGGGTTACAATGAGCAGTTCTTC. This codes for CASSETSGGYNEQFF.